Here is one T cell receptor beta chain with its context. Its antigen is currently unknown. TCRdb re-called the 5' RACE reads and gives one entry per CDR3 protein, without DNA. The sample data list 400,000 to 500,000 distinct CDR3 sequences. CDR1 and CDR2 from the germline V gene are SGHDT and YYEEEE. CDR3 length: 15 residues. The data were taken from a study of T cells expressing NK-cell markers. Study outcomes and limitations: Dominance of the CD3+CD56-NKG2C+ fraction by these clonotypes also held in several donors.

Sequenced input: blood T cells: a sorted CD56 or NKG2C T cell subset, CD4+ or CD8+ T cells, or bulk PBMC T cells (not recorded which). The receptor's source is a woman between 18 and 75 years old in good health. The chain employs TRBV5-6 and TRBJ1-1; the D call from TCRdb, TRBD1, cannot be confirmed without DNA. The CDR3 reads CASSEEQGASTEAFF.